Reported below is one TCR beta chain. Libraries were prepared by immunoSEQ multiplex PCR; TCRdb keeps only in-frame clonotypes and omits some of them. The sample records 100,000 to 150,000 clones, more than 80% being singletons. This sample was included in a study of T cell responses to AZD1222 COVID-19 vaccine. Germline loops: CDR1 LGHNA, CDR2 YNFKEQ. V was clipped by 5 bases and J by 2 bases, with 15 bases between them. This CDR3 contains 16 residues. V is TRBV4-2 and J is TRBJ2-2; D might be TRBD2 (5 bases). This receptor was identified in an adult who received the MenACWY meningococcal vaccine as a control. The sample here was peripheral blood, taken 28 days after the second dose of the MenACWY control vaccine. Written as DNA, the CDR3 is TGTGCCAGCAGCAACCCAGCTAGCTCCAACACCGGGGAGCTGTTTTTT. It encodes CASSNPASSNTGELFF.